The source of this T cell receptor beta chain is a study of blood T cells in healthy people across ages. Study-level points and caveats: Naive CD4+ cell counts and diversity both ran higher in long-lived than in aged donors.

The CDR3 consists of 13 residues. Germline V gene lookup returns CDR1 MGHDK and CDR2 SYGVNS. Next came a second PCR, run for about 7 to 12 cycles, which used a sample-barcoded 5' primer along with a J-beta primer mix. The template-switch adaptor was a 5' adaptor with 12 random nucleotides. It tagged each cDNA molecule. TCRdb processed the 5' RACE reads anew with MiXCR; each CDR3 protein has one entry. This table has about 1.4 million distinct CDR3 sequences, around 55% appearing once. As regards this clonotype: The antigen is unknown.

The source material was blood. The receptor was derived from a man between 18 and 35 years old in good health. The chain is built from TRBV25-1 and TRBJ2-5; no firm D call. Near its end, the DNA agrees better with TRBJ2-7, so the J call may be wrong. The CDR3 sequence is CASSGSLVYEQYF. CDR3 nucleotide sequence: TGTGCCAGCAGTGGAAGCCTAGTCTACGAGCAGTACTTC.